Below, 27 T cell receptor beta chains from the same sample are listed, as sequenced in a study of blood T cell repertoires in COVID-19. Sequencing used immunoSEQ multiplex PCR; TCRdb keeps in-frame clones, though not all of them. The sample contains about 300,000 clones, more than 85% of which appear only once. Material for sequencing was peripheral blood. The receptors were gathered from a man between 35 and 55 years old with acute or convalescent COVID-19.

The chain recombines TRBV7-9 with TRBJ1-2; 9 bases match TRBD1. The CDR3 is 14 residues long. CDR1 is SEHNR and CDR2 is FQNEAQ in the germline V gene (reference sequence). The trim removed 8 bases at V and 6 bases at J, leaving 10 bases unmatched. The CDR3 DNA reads TGTGCCAGCCACCAGTCGGGGACAGGGAATGGCTACACCTTC. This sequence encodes CASHQSGTGNGYTF.

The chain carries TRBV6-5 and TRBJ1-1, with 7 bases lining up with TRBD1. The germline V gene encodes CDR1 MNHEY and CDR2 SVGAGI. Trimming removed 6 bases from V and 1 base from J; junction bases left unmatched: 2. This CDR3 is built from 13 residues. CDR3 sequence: CASSGTENTEAFF. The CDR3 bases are TGTGCCAGCAGCGGGACAGAGAACACTGAAGCTTTCTTT.

The CDR3 DNA is TGTGCCACCAGTGACCCTAACCTAGGTAGCAATCAGCCCCAGCATTTT. Its protein product is CATSDPNLGSNQPQHF. V and J are TRBV24-1 and TRBJ1-5; D is undetermined. Between the trimmed V and J ends, which lost 4 bases and 0 bases, there was a span of 12 bases. Germline V lookup: CDR1 KGHDR, CDR2 SFDVKD. This CDR3 comprises 16 residues.

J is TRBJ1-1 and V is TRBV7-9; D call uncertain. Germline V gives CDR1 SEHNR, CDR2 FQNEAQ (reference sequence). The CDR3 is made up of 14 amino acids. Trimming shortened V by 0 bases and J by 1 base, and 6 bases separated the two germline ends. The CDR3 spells CASSLARGNTEAFF. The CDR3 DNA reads TGTGCCAGCAGCTTAGCCCGGGGGAACACTGAAGCTTTCTTT.

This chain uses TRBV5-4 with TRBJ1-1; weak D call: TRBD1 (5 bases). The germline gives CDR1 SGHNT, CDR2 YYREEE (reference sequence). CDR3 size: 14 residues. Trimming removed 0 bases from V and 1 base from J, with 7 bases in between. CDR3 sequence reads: CASSLGGWNTEAFF. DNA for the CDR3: TGTGCCAGCAGCTTGGGGGGCTGGAACACTGAAGCTTTCTTT.

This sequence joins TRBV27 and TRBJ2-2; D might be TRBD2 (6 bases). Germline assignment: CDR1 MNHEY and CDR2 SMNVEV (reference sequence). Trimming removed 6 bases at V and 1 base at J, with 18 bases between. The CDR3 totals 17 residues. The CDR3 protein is CASSVAVTRLNTGELFF. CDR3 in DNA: TGTGCCAGCAGCGTTGCGGTGACTAGGCTGAACACCGGGGAGCTGTTTTTT.

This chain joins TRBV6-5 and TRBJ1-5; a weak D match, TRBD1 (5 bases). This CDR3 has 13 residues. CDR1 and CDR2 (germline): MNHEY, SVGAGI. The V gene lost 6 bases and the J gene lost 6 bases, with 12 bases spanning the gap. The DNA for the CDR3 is TGTGCCAGCAGCCGATTCACAGGTCAGCCCCAGCATTTT. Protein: CASSRFTGQPQHF.

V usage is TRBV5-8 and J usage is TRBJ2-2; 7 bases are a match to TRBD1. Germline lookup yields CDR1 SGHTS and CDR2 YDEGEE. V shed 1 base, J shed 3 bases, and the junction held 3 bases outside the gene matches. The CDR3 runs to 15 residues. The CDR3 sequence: CASSLRGGYTGELFF. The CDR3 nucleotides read TGTGCCAGCAGCTTGCGAGGGGGCTACACCGGGGAGCTGTTTTTT.

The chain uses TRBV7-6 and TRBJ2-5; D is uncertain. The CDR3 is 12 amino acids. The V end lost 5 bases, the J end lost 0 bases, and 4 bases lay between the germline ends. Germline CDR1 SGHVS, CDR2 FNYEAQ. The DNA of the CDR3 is TGTGCCAGCAGCAACAACCAAGAGACCCAGTACTTC. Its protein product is CASSNNQETQYF.

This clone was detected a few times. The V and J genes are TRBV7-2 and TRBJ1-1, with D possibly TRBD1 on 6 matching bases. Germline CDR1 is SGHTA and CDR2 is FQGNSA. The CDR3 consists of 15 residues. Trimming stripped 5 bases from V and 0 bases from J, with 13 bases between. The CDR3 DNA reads TGTGCCAGCAGCATTAAGGACAGTTTGAACACTGAAGCTTTCTTT. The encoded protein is CASSIKDSLNTEAFF.

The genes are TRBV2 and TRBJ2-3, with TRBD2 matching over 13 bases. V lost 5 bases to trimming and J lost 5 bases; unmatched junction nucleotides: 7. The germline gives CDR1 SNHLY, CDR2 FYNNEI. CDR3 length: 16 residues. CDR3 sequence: CASSKGLAGLEDTQYF. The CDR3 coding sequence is TGTGCCAGCAGTAAGGGACTAGCGGGGCTTGAAGATACGCAGTATTTT.

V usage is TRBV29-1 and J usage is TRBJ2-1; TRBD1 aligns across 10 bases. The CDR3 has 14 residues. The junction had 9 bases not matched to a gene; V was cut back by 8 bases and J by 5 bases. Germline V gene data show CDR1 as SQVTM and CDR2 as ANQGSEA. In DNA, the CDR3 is TGCAGCTCGCGGGGGACAGGGGCGAACAATGAGCAGTTCTTC. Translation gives CSSRGTGANNEQFF.

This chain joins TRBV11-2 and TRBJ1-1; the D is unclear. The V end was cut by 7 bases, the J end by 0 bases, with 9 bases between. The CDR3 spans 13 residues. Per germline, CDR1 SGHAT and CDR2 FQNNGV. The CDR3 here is CASTRVMNTEAFF. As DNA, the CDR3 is TGTGCCAGCACCCGGGTAATGAACACTGAAGCTTTCTTT.

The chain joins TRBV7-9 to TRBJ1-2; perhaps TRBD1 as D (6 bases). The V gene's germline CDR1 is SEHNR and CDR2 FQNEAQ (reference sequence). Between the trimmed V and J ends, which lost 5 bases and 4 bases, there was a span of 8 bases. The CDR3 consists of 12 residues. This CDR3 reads CASSRGAYGYTF. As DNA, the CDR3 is TGTGCCAGCAGCCGGGGGGCCTATGGCTACACCTTC.

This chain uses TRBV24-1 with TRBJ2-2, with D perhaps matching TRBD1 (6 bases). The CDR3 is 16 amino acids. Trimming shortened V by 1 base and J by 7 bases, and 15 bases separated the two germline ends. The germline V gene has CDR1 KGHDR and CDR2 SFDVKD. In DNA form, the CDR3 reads TGTGCCACCAGTGATTTTGGCAGGGGCTATGACGGGGAGCTGTTTTTT. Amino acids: CATSDFGRGYDGELFF.

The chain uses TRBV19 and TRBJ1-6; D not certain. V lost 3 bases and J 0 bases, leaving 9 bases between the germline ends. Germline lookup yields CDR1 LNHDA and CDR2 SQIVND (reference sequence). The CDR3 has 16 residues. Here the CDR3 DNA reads TGTGCCAGTAGTATTTCGGGGAGCTCCTATAATTCACCCCTCCACTTT. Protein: CASSISGSSYNSPLHF.

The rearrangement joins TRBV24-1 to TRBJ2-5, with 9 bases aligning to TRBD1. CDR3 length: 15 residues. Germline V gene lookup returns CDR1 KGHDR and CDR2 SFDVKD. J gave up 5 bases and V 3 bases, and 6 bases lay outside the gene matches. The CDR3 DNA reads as TGTGCCACCAGTGATAGGACAGGGGCGGGGGAGACCCAGTACTTC. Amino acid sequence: CATSDRTGAGETQYF.

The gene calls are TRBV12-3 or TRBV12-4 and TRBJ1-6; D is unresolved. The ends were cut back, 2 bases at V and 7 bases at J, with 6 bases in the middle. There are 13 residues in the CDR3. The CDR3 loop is CASSLNSNSPLHF. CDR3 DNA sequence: TGTGCCAGCAGTTTAAACAGCAATTCACCCCTCCACTTT.

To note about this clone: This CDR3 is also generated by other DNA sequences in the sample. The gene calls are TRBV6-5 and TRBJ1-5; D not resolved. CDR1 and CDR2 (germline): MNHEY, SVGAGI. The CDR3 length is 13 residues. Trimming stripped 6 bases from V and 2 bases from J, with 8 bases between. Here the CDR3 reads CASRAGGNQPQHF. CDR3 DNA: TGTGCCAGCAGAGCCGGGGGCAATCAGCCCCAGCATTTT.

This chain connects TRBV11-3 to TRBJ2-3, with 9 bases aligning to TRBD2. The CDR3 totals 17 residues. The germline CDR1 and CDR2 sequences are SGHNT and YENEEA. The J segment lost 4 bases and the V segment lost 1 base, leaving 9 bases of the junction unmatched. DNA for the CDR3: TGTGCCAGCAGCTTAGGACCTAGCGGGGCCTTGTCAGATACGCAGTATTTT. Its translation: CASSLGPSGALSDTQYF.

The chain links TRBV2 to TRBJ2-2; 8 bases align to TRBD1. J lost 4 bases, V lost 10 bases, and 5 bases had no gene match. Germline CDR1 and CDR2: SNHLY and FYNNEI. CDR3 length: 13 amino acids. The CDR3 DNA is TGTGCCACCGGGACAGGAGTCACCGGGGAGCTGTTTTTT. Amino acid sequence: CATGTGVTGELFF.

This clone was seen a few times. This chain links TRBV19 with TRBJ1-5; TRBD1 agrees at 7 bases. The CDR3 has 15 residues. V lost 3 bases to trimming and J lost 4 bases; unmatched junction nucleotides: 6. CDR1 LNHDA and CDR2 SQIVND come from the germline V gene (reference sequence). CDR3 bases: TGTGCCAGTAGTATGCGGGGACAGTTTAATCAGCCCCAGCATTTT. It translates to CASSMRGQFNQPQHF.

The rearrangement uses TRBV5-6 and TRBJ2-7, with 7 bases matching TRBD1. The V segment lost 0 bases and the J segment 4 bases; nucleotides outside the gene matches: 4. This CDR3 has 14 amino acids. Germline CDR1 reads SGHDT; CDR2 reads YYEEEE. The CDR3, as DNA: TGTGCCAGCAGCTTGGGACAGGGTTGGTACGAGCAGTACTTC. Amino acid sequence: CASSLGQGWYEQYF.

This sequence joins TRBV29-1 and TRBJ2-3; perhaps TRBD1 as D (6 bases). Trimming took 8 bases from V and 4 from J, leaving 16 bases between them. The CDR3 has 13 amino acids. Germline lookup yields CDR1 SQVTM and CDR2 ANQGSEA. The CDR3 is CSQSGEGADTQYF. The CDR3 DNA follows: TGCAGCCAGTCAGGGGAAGGGGCAGATACGCAGTATTTT.

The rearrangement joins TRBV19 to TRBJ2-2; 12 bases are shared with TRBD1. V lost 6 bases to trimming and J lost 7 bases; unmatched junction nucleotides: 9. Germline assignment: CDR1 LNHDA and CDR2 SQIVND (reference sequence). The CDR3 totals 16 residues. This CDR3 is CASRRTGQGAVGELFF. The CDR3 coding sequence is TGTGCCAGTAGGAGGACGGGACAGGGGGCAGTCGGGGAGCTGTTTTTT.

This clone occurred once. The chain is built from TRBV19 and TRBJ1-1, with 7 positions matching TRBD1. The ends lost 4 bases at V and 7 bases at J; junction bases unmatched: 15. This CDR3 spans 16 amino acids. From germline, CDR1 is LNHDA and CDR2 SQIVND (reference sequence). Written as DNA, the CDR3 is TGTGCCAGTAGTAGCCAGGGGGAGTTGGCTATTTTTGAAGCTTTCTTT. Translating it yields CASSSQGELAIFEAFF. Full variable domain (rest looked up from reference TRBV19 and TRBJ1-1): DGGITQSPKYLFRKEGQNVTLSCEQNLNHDAMYWYRQDPGQGLRLIYYSQIVNDFQKGDIAEGYSVSREKKESFPLTVTSAQKNPTAFYLCASSSQGELAIFEAFFGQGTRLTVV.

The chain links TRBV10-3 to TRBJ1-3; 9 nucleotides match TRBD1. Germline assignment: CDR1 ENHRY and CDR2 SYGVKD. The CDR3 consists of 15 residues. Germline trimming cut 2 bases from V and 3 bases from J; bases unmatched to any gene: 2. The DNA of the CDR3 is TGTGCCATCAGTGAGCCGGACAGGGGTGGAAACACCATATATTTT. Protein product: CAISEPDRGGNTIYF.